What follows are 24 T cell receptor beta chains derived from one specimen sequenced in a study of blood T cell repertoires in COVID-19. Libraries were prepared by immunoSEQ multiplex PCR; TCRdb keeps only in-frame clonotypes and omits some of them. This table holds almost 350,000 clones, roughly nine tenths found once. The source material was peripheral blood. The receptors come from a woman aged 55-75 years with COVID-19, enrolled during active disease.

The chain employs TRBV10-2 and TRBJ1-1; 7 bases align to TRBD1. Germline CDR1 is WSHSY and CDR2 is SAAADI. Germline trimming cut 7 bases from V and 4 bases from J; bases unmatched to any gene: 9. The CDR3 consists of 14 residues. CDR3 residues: CASTTGQAGTEAFF. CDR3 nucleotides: TGCGCCAGCACCACCGGACAGGCCGGCACTGAAGCTTTCTTT.

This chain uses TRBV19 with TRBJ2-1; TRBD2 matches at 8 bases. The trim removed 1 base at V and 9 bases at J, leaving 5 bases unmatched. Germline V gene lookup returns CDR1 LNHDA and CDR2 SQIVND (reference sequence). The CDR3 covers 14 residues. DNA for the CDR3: TGTGCCAGTAGTATAGCGGGGGGGCCTCGTGAGCAGTTCTTC. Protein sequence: CASSIAGGPREQFF.

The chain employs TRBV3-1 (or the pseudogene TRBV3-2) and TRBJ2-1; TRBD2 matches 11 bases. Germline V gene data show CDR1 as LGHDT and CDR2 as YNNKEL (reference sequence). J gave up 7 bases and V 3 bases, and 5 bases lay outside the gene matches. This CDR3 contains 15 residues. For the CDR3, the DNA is TGTGCCAGCAGCCAGGGACTAGCGGTGAGGAATGAGCAGTTCTTC. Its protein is CASSQGLAVRNEQFF.

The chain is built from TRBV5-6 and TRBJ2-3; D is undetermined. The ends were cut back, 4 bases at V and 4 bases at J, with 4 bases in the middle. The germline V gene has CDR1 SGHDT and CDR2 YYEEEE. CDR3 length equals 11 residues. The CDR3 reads CASSTADTQYF. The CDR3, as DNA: TGTGCCAGCAGCACGGCAGATACGCAGTATTTT.

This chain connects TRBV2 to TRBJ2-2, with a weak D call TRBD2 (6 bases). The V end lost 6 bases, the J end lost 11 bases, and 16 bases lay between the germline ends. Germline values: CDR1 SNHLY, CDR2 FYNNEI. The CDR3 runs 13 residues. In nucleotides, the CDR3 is TGTGCCAGCAGGGGAATGGGGGGTAGTGAGCTGTTTTTT. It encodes CASRGMGGSELFF.

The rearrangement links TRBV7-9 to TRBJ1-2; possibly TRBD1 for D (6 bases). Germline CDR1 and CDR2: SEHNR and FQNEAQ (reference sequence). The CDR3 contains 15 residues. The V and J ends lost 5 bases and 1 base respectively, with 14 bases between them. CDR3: CASSPGQLNNYGYTF. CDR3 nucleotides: TGTGCCAGCAGCCCCGGACAGCTAAATAACTATGGCTACACCTTC. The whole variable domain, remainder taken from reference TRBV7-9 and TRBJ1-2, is DTGVSQNPRHKITKRGQNVTFRCDPISEHNRLYWYRQTLGQGPEFLTYFQNEAQLEKSRLLSDRFSAERPKGSFSTLEIQRTEQGDSAMYLCASSPGQLNNYGYTFGSGTRLTVV.

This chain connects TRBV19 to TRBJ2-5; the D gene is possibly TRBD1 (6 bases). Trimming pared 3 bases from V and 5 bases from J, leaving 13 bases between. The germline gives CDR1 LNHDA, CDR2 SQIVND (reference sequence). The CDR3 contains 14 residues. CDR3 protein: CASSMLQGKETQYF. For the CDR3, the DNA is TGTGCCAGTAGTATGCTCCAGGGGAAGGAGACCCAGTACTTC.

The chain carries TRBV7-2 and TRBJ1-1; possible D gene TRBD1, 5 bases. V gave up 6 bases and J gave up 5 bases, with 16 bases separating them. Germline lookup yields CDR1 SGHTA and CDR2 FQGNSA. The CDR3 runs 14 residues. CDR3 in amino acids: CASSSQGGLTEAFF. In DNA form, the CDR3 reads TGTGCCAGCAGTTCTCAGGGAGGCCTGACTGAAGCTTTCTTT.

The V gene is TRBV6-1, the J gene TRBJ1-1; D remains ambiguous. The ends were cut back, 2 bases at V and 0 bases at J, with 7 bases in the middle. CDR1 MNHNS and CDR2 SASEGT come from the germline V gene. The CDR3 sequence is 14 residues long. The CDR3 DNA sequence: TGTGCCAGCAGTGAAATGGCCATGAACACTGAAGCTTTCTTT. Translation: CASSEMAMNTEAFF.

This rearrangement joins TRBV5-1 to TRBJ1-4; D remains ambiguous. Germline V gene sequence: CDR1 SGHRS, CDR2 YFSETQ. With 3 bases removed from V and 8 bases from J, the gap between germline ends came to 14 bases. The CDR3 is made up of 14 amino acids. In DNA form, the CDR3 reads TGCGCCAGCAGCTCCGGTCCGCTCGGGGAAAAACTGTTTTTT. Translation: CASSSGPLGEKLFF.

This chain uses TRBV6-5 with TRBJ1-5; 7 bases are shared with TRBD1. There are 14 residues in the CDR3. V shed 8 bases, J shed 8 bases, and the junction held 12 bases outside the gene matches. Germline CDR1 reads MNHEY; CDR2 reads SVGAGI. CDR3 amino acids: CASRGNNRGEPQHF. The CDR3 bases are TGTGCCAGCCGGGGTAATAACAGGGGCGAGCCCCAGCATTTT.

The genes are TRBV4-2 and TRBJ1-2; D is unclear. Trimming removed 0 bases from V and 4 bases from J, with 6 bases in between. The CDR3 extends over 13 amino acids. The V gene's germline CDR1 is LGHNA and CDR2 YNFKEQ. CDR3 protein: CASSQDGRYGYTF. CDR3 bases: TGTGCCAGCAGCCAAGATGGGCGCTATGGCTACACCTTC.

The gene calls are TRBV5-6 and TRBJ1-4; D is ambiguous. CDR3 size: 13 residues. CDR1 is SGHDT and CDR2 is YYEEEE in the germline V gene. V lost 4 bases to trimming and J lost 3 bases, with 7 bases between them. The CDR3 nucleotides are TGTGCCAGCAGCCGAACATCTAATGAAAAACTGTTTTTT. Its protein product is CASSRTSNEKLFF.

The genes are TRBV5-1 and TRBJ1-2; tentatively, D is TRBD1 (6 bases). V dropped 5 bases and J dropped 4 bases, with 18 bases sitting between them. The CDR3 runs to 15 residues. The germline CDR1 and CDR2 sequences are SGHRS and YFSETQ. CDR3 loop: CASRRQVHDSYGYTF. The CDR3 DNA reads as TGCGCCAGCAGGCGACAGGTACATGATTCCTATGGCTACACCTTC.

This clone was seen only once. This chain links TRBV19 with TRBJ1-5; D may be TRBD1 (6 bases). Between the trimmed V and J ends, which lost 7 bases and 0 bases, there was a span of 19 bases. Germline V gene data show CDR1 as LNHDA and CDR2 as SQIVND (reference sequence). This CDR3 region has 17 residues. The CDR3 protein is CASTLFGQPYSNQPQHF. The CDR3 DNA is TGTGCCAGTACCCTCTTCGGACAGCCGTATAGCAATCAGCCCCAGCATTTT.

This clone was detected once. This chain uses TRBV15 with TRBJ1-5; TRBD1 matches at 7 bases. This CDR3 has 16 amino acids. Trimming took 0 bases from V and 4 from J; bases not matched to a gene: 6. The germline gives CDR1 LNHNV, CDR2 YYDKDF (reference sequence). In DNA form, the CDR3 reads TGTGCCACCAGCAGAGATTTTAGGGGGCGAAATCAGCCCCAGCATTTT. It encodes CATSRDFRGRNQPQHF.

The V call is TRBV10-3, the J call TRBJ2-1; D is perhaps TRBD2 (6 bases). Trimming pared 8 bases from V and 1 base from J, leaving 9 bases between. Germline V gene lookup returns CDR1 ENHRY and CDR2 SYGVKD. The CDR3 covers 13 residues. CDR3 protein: CAIHGGSYNEQFF. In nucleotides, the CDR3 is TGTGCCATCCACGGAGGGTCCTACAATGAGCAGTTCTTC.

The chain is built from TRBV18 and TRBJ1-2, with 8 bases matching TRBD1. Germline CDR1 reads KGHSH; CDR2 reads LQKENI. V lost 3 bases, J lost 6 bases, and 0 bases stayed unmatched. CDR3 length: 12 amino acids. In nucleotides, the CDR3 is TGTGCCAGCTCACCGGACAGGGATGGCTACACCTTC. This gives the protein CASSPDRDGYTF.

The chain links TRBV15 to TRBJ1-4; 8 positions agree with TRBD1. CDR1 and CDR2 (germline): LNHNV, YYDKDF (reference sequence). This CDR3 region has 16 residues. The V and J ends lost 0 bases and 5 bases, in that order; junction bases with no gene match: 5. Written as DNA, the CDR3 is TGTGCCACCAGCAGAGATTATGGACAGGGAAATGAAAAACTGTTTTTT. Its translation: CATSRDYGQGNEKLFF. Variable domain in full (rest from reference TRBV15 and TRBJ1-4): DAMVIQNPRYQVTQFGKPVTLSCSQTLNHNVMYWYQQKSSQAPKLLFHYYDKDFNNEADTPDNFQSRRPNTSFCFLDIRSPGLGDTAMYLCATSRDYGQGNEKLFFGSGTQLSVL.

The CDR3 DNA is TGTGCCAGTAGTATATGGCGGGGGAGTGGGAGCAGCTCCTACAATGAGCAGTTCTTC. It yields the protein CASSIWRGSGSSSYNEQFF. V gene TRBV19 combines with J gene TRBJ2-1; 7 bases are a match to TRBD2. The CDR3 is 19 amino acids. The germline CDR1 and CDR2 sequences are LNHDA and SQIVND (reference sequence). J gave up 0 bases and V 2 bases, and 13 bases lay outside the gene matches.

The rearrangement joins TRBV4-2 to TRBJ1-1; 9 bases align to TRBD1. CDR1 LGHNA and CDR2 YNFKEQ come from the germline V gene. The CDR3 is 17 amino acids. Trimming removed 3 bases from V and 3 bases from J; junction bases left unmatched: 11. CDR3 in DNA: TGTGCCAGCAGCCAGACCCCGGGACAGGGTTCATACACTGAAGCTTTCTTT. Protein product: CASSQTPGQGSYTEAFF.

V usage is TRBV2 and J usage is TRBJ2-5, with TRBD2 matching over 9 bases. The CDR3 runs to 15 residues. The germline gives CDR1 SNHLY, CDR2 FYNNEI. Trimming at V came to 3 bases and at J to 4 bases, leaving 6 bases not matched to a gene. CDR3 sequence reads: CASSERAGGPETQYF. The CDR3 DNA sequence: TGTGCCAGCAGTGAGAGGGCGGGGGGGCCAGAGACCCAGTACTTC.

CDR3 bases: TGTGCCAGTAGTATTGTTGCGGGGGGGTATGGCTACACCTTC. Protein sequence: CASSIVAGGYGYTF. The rearrangement uses TRBV19 and TRBJ1-2, with TRBD1 as a possible D gene (5 bases). The germline V gene encodes CDR1 LNHDA and CDR2 SQIVND (reference sequence). V lost 3 bases, J lost 5 bases, and 13 bases lay in between. The CDR3 totals 14 residues. Variable domain in full (rest from reference TRBV19 and TRBJ1-2): DGGITQSPKYLFRKEGQNVTLSCEQNLNHDAMYWYRQDPGQGLRLIYYSQIVNDFQKGDIAEGYSVSREKKESFPLTVTSAQKNPTAFYLCASSIVAGGYGYTFGSGTRLTVV.

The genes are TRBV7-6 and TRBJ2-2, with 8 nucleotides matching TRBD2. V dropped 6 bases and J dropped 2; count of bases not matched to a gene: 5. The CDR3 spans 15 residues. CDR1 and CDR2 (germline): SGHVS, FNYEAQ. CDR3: CASRGGGTNTGELFF. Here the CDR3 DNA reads TGTGCCAGCAGGGGCGGGGGGACAAACACCGGGGAGCTGTTTTTT.